This record looks at one T cell receptor (beta chain) sequence and its context. This entry comes from a study of blood T cell repertoires in COVID-19. Study information: The study drew acute and convalescent COVID-19 samples from the United States, Italy and Spain.

Cohorts were determined from participant-reported clinical history. Recovery among Cohort 3 donors was established by two negative PCRs, clearance, or symptom resolution. Generated by immunoSEQ multiplex PCR, the TCRdb table keeps only in-frame clones and is missing some. Of around 160,000 clones in the sample, around 80% were seen once. The CDR3 has 14 amino acids. The receptor was isolated from a woman aged 55-69 years who had recovered from COVID-19. The sequencing sample was made of PBMCs or T cells enriched from blood (not recorded which). The chain has TRBV21-1 and TRBJ1-4; the table's D call TRBD1 went unverified against the DNA. TRBV21-1 is noted as a pseudogene. As DNA, the CDR3 is TGTGCCAGCACCAGGGACAGGGATAATGAAAAACTGTTTTTT. It specifies CASTRDRDNEKLFF.